One sample yielded the 25 T cell receptor beta chains listed below, sequenced in a study of T cells in Graves' hyperthyroidism and ophthalmopathy. Amplification targeted TCR beta CDR3 regions from RNA transcripts. An initial round of RT-PCR targeting the TCR CDR3 relied on the HTBI primer set. MiXCR, run by TCRdb on the multiplex PCR reads, gives a single entry per CDR3 protein. The sample yields 540,000 or so distinct CDR3 sequences, roughly 46% seen once. Sequencing input: peripheral blood or thyroid tissue (not recorded which). These receptors originate from an adult woman with Graves' disease, either hyperthyroidism or ophthalmopathy (not recorded which).

Concerning this clonotype: The germline gene is not matched at one end of the junction; a read error may be the cause. The J gene is TRBJ2-6, the V gene TRBV20-1, with 7 bases aligning to TRBD2. Germline values: CDR1 DFQATT, CDR2 SNEGSKA (reference sequence). This CDR3 region has 12 residues. The CDR3 nucleotides read TGCAGTGCGCCCTCGGGGGGCAACGTCCTGACTTTC. It codes for CSAPSGGNVLTF.

V gene TRBV10-3 combines with J gene TRBJ1-5; D gene uncertain. Germline V lookup: CDR1 ENHRY, CDR2 SYGVKD. This CDR3 comprises 14 residues. Deletions cut 2 bases from V and 7 bases from J, with 12 bases between. The CDR3 protein is CAISERVGEQPQHF. The CDR3, as DNA: TGTGCCATCAGTGAGAGGGTGGGTGAGCAGCCCCAGCATTTT.

This clonotype was found many times. The V call is TRBV24-1, the J call TRBJ2-2, with a weak D call TRBD1 (6 bases). The CDR3 covers 12 residues. The germline CDR1 and CDR2 sequences are KGHDR and SFDVKD. V lost 12 bases to trimming and J lost 3 bases, with 10 bases between them. In DNA form, the CDR3 reads TGTGCCTCGGGACAATACACCGGGGAGCTGTTTTTT. It translates to CASGQYTGELFF.

The genes are TRBV2 and TRBJ2-7; a possible D gene is TRBD2 (5 bases). Trimming removed 3 bases from V and 8 bases from J, with 8 bases in between. Germline V gene sequence: CDR1 SNHLY, CDR2 FYNNEI. This CDR3 spans 11 amino acids. The CDR3 here is CASSELAKQYF. CDR3 DNA: TGTGCCAGCAGTGAGTTAGCGAAGCAGTACTTC.

The table lists this clonotype with a few counts. J is TRBJ2-7 and V is TRBV29-1, with 7 nucleotides matching TRBD1. V shed 7 bases and J 5 bases; nucleotides not matched to a gene: 8. Per germline, CDR1 SQVTM and CDR2 ANQGSEA. The CDR3 totals 12 residues. The CDR3 here is CSAGHRGHEQYF. DNA for the CDR3: TGCAGCGCAGGGCACAGGGGCCACGAGCAGTACTTC.

This clonotype was picked up many times. The chain uses TRBV10-2 and TRBJ2-7; D is unclear. The CDR3 sequence is 15 residues long. Between the trimmed V and J ends, which lost 6 bases and 3 bases, there was a span of 18 bases. Looked up from germline, CDR1 is WSHSY and CDR2 is SAAADI. This CDR3 reads CASRGANKGFYEQYF. CDR3 bases: TGCGCCAGCAGAGGAGCGAACAAGGGATTCTACGAGCAGTACTTC.

In this sample, this clonotype turned up many times. The chain links TRBV5-1 to TRBJ1-1; 10 positions agree with TRBD1. V dropped 4 bases and J dropped 5; count of bases not matched to a gene: 8. CDR1 and CDR2 (germline): SGHRS, YFSETQ. The CDR3 spans 15 residues. The CDR3 loop reads CASSHGDRGSTEAFF. The CDR3 DNA follows: TGCGCCAGCAGCCACGGGGACAGGGGTTCGACTGAAGCTTTCTTT.

The V and J genes are TRBV9 and TRBJ1-2; D not resolved. Germline CDR1 reads SGDLS; CDR2 reads YYNGEE. V was pared by 3 bases and J by 12 bases, with 15 bases between. The CDR3 is 12 residues long. The DNA for the CDR3 is TGTGCCAGCAGCGCCATGGACTCTGGAAACACCTTC. Protein product: CASSAMDSGNTF.

The table lists this clonotype with many counts. This chain joins TRBV19 and TRBJ2-7; D is uncertain. The germline CDR1 and CDR2 sequences are LNHDA and SQIVND (reference sequence). This CDR3 spans 11 amino acids. V lost 3 bases to trimming and J lost 5 bases, with 5 bases between them. The CDR3 coding sequence is TGTGCCAGTAGTATCGAAGACGAGCAGTACTTC. Protein product: CASSIEDEQYF.

The V gene is TRBV25-1, the J gene TRBJ2-7; 8 bases fit TRBD1. The CDR3 consists of 12 residues. The junction had 4 bases not matched to a gene; V was cut back by 8 bases and J by 4 bases. Germline lookup yields CDR1 MGHDK and CDR2 SYGVNS. CDR3 in amino acids: CASGDRPYEQYF. The CDR3 DNA reads TGTGCCAGCGGGGACAGGCCTTACGAGCAGTACTTC.

The chain employs TRBV29-1 and TRBJ2-1; possibly TRBD1 for D (5 bases). V was clipped by 6 bases and J by 5 bases, with 11 bases between them. CDR1 is SQVTM and CDR2 is ANQGSEA in the germline V gene. This CDR3 contains 12 residues. The DNA for the CDR3 is TGCAGCGTCAGTCCAGGGCACAATGAGCAGTTCTTC. Translated: CSVSPGHNEQFF.

This clonotype was observed at least ten times. The CDR3 bases are TGTGCCGTGACAGGCTCTGGGGCCAACGTCCTGACTTTC. This translates into CAVTGSGANVLTF. The chain joins TRBV10-3 to TRBJ2-6; weak D call: TRBD1 (6 bases). Germline-derived CDR1 and CDR2 are ENHRY and SYGVKD. This CDR3 spans 13 amino acids. V was shortened by 11 bases and J by 0 bases, with 8 bases between the two germline ends.

The sample holds many counts of this clonotype. The chain has TRBV7-8 and TRBJ2-7, with D uncertain. Trimming shortened V by 5 bases and J by 0 bases, and 2 bases separated the two germline ends. This CDR3 region has 11 residues. Germline V gives CDR1 SGHVS, CDR2 FQNEAQ. The CDR3 bases are TGTGCCAGCAGCACCTCCTACGAGCAGTACTTC. This codes for CASSTSYEQYF. The whole variable domain, filled in from reference TRBV7-8 and TRBJ2-7, reads GAGVSQSPRYKVAKRGQDVALRCDPISGHVSLFWYQQALGQGPEFLTYFQNEAQLDKSGLPSDRFFAERPEGSVSTLKIQRTQQEDSAVYLCASSTSYEQYFGPGTRLTVT.

This clonotype was observed many times. The gene calls are TRBV5-6 and TRBJ2-7; possible D gene TRBD2, 5 bases. The V end lost 0 bases, the J end lost 2 bases, and 15 bases lay between the germline ends. Per the germline V gene, CDR1 is SGHDT and CDR2 is YYEEEE. The length of the CDR3 is 16 residues. In DNA form, the CDR3 reads TGTGCCAGCAGCTTGGGCCAAGGGAGAACCCCCTACGAGCAGTACTTC. Residues: CASSLGQGRTPYEQYF.

This clonotype was seen ten or more times. The rearrangement links TRBV29-1 to TRBJ1-2; the D gene is possibly TRBD1 (5 bases). The V end lost 1 base, the J end lost 0 bases, and 12 bases lay between the germline ends. The CDR3 sequence is 15 residues long. Germline CDR1 is SQVTM and CDR2 is ANQGSEA. The CDR3 is CSVEALTDSNYGYTF. The CDR3 DNA follows: TGCAGCGTTGAAGCTCTGACAGACTCTAACTATGGCTACACCTTC. Variable domain in full (rest from reference TRBV29-1 and TRBJ1-2): SAVISQKPSRDICQRGTSLTIQCQVDSQVTMMFWYRQQPGQSLTLIATANQGSEATYESGFVIDKFPISRPNLTFSTLTVSNMSPEDSSIYLCSVEALTDSNYGYTFGSGTRLTVV.

The sample holds many counts of this clonotype. V is TRBV7-3 and J is TRBJ2-2; 8 bases match TRBD2. CDR1 is SGHTA, CDR2 FQGTGA, per germline. Germline trimming cut 6 bases from V and 3 bases from J; bases unmatched to any gene: 12. This CDR3 has 17 residues. The CDR3: CASSYTGGGSDTGELFF. The CDR3 coding sequence is TGTGCCAGCAGTTACACCGGGGGGGGTTCGGACACCGGGGAGCTGTTTTTT.

This clonotype came up a few times. This chain uses TRBV9 with TRBJ2-7; no reliable D call. The V and J ends lost 2 bases and 1 base respectively, with 10 bases between them. The germline CDR1 and CDR2 sequences are SGDLS and YYNGEE. The CDR3 loop spans 14 amino acids. CDR3 nucleotide sequence: TGTGCCAGCAGCGTCTGGCTTCCGTCCTACGAGCAGTACTTC. Translating it yields CASSVWLPSYEQYF. The full variable domain, with the rest looked up from reference TRBV9 and TRBJ2-7, is DSGVTQTPKHLITATGQRVTLRCSPRSGDLSVYWYQQSLDQGLQFLIQYYNGEERAKGNILERFSAQQFPDLHSELNLSSLELGDSALYFCASSVWLPSYEQYFGPGTRLTVT.

Many counts were recorded for this clonotype. This chain uses TRBV5-1 with TRBJ2-2, with D possibly TRBD2 on 8 matching bases. Trimming took 2 bases from V and 7 from J, leaving 12 bases between them. Germline V CDR1 and CDR2: SGHRS, YFSETQ. This CDR3 contains 14 residues. CDR3 sequence: CASSFSGDSGELFF. The CDR3 DNA reads TGCGCCAGCAGCTTTAGCGGGGACAGCGGGGAGCTGTTTTTT.

This clonotype occurred many times. The rearrangement links TRBV2 to TRBJ2-5, with D tentatively TRBD1 (5 bases). CDR1 SNHLY and CDR2 FYNNEI come from the germline V gene. Trimming took off 6 bases at V and 1 base at J, with 9 bases between the two ends. The length of the CDR3 is 13 residues. As DNA, the CDR3 is TGTGCCAGCAGCGCCGACAGCCAAGAGACCCAGTACTTC. It codes for CASSADSQETQYF. The full variable domain, in which reference TRBV2 and TRBJ2-5 provide the parts outside the CDR3, is EPEVTQTPSHQVTQMGQEVILRCVPISNHLYFYWYRQILGQKVEFLVSFYNNEISEKSEIFDDQFSVERPDGSNFTLKIRSTKLEDSAMYFCASSADSQETQYFGPGTRLLVL.

The chain carries TRBV20-1 and TRBJ2-5; possible D gene TRBD2, 5 bases. V was cut by 8 bases and J by 3 bases, with 13 bases left in between. Per germline, CDR1 DFQATT and CDR2 SNEGSKA (reference sequence). The CDR3 spans 12 residues. The CDR3 here is CSLAGKEETQYF. CDR3 bases: TGCAGTTTGGCCGGGAAAGAAGAGACCCAGTACTTC.

This clonotype has just a few counts. A much bigger clone sits one base away, suggesting this may be a read error. This is likely a read error, given that the CDR3 carries no conserved phenylalanine or tryptophan at its end. The genes are TRBV6-5 and TRBJ2-5, with D hard to call. V lost 8 bases and J 3 bases, leaving 16 bases between the germline ends. In germline, CDR1 is MNHEY, CDR2 SVGAGI. The CDR3 has 14 amino acids. CDR3 sequence: CASLGWNSKETQYL. In nucleotides, the CDR3 is TGTGCCAGCCTGGGTTGGAACAGCAAAGAGACCCAGTACCTC.

This clonotype has a count of ten or more. This chain connects TRBV12-3 or TRBV12-4 to TRBJ1-5; D may be TRBD1 (5 bases). The CDR3 extends over 13 amino acids. Deletions cut 7 bases from V and 9 bases from J, with 16 bases between. CDR3 DNA sequence: TGTGCCAGCACCAGGGACGGGGGTGGGCCCCAGCATTTT. Residues: CASTRDGGGPQHF.

This clonotype has ten or more counts. V usage is TRBV20-1 and J usage is TRBJ2-7; tentative D call: TRBD2 (6 bases). This CDR3 has 13 residues. Trimming left V 6 bases short and J 7 bases short, with 19 bases between. Germline lookup yields CDR1 DFQATT and CDR2 SNEGSKA (reference sequence). The CDR3 DNA sequence: TGCAGTGCCTTCCAGGTCGGCCGGGGGGAGCAGTACTTC. This encodes CSAFQVGRGEQYF.

At least ten counts were recorded for this clonotype. The chain links TRBV28 to TRBJ1-1; 8 bases are a match to TRBD1. V was pared by 5 bases and J by 0 bases, with 5 bases of the junction left unmatched. This CDR3 region has 15 residues. Germline V gene sequence: CDR1 MDHEN, CDR2 SYDVKM. CDR3 coding DNA: TGTGCCAGCAGTACGCCGGACAGGGTGAACACTGAAGCTTTCTTT. It encodes CASSTPDRVNTEAFF.

The gene calls are TRBV11-2 and TRBJ2-2; no reliable D call. CDR1 and CDR2 from the germline V gene are SGHAT and FQNNGV. V was clipped by 5 bases and J by 6 bases, with 13 bases between them. The CDR3 contains 14 residues. CDR3: CASSPGRLPGELFF. In DNA form, the CDR3 reads TGTGCCAGCAGCCCTGGTAGATTGCCCGGGGAGCTGTTTTTT.